The 12 T cell receptor beta chains listed next were all sequenced from one sample in a study of T-cell reconstitution after alpha-beta-depleted transplantation in children. Molecular barcoding with unique molecular identifiers was used for the TCRbeta library. Using its own MiXCR run on the PCR reads, TCRdb lists one record per CDR3 protein. The table includes some 200,000 distinct CDR3 sequences, about 8.2% detected once. The sequencing used PBMCs, mostly from graft donor cells, collected 360 days after TCRalphabeta/CD19-depleted stem cell transplant. These receptors came from a male patient aged 2 to 10 who had a stem cell transplant for acute myeloid leukemia, so the T cells may come from the graft donor.

This clonotype was observed many times. This chain connects TRBV12-3 or TRBV12-4 to TRBJ1-5; unclear D gene. This CDR3 has 13 residues. Trimming removed 6 bases from V and 0 bases from J, with 6 bases in between. CDR3 residues: CASSQYSNQPQHF. The CDR3 DNA reads TGTGCCAGCAGCCAGTATAGCAATCAGCCCCAGCATTTT.

This clonotype was seen more than once but under ten times. The chain joins TRBV12-3 or TRBV12-4 to TRBJ2-3, with D perhaps given as TRBD1 or TRBD2 (5 bases each). Deletions cut 8 bases from V and 2 bases from J, with 11 bases between. The CDR3 contains 13 residues. The CDR3 reads CASDAGTTDTQYF. DNA of the CDR3: TGTGCCAGCGATGCAGGGACCACAGATACGCAGTATTTT.

This clonotype was seen just once. Just one base apart from a much larger clone, this may be a read error. The chain uses TRBV5-1 and TRBJ2-5; 8 bases fit TRBD2. The V gene's germline CDR1 is SGHRS and CDR2 YFSETQ. The CDR3 sequence is 15 residues long. The CDR3 nucleotides read TGCGCCAGCAGCTTATCAGCGGGGGATCAAGAGCCCCAGTACTTC. Translated, it gives CASSLSAGDQEPQYF.

The gene calls are TRBV12-3 or TRBV12-4 and TRBJ2-7; no clear D gene. Trimming stripped 5 bases from V and 2 bases from J, with 7 bases between. This CDR3 region has 12 residues. CDR3 protein: CASSDRPYEQYF. CDR3 nucleotides: TGTGCCAGCAGTGACCGTCCCTACGAGCAGTACTTC.

This clonotype came up many times. The genes are TRBV4-1 and TRBJ2-1; unclear D gene. Germline CDR1 and CDR2: MGHRA and YSYEKL. The CDR3 loop spans 13 amino acids. Trimming cost V 3 bases and J 13 bases, with 16 bases left between them. The CDR3 is CASSQTITDLQFF. CDR3 sequence (DNA): TGCGCCAGCAGCCAGACGATTACCGACCTACAGTTCTTC.

This clonotype was recorded many times. The chain recombines TRBV10-3 with TRBJ2-2, with 7 positions matching TRBD1. This CDR3 is built from 13 residues. J gave up 5 bases and V 6 bases, and 3 bases lay outside the gene matches. Per germline, CDR1 ENHRY and CDR2 SYGVKD. CDR3 amino acids: CAISADRTGELFF. The CDR3 region has the DNA TGTGCCATCAGCGCGGACAGGACCGGGGAGCTGTTTTTT.

The chain recombines TRBV3-1 with TRBJ2-5, with 7 positions matching TRBD2. Unmatched junction bases numbered 9, after V lost 2 bases and J lost 3 bases. The germline gives CDR1 LGHDT, CDR2 YNNKEL (reference sequence). The CDR3 totals 16 residues. CDR3 protein: CASSQLGTKRKETQYF. The DNA of the CDR3 is TGTGCCAGCAGCCAACTCGGGACTAAAAGAAAAGAGACCCAGTACTTC.

This clonotype showed up just a few times. The V call is TRBV11-2, the J call TRBJ2-7; no clear D gene. Trimming left V 2 bases short and J 0 bases short, with 5 bases between. CDR3 length: 13 residues. CDR1 and CDR2 (germline): SGHAT, FQNNGV. CDR3 nucleotides: TGTGCCAGCAGCTTACAGGTCTCCTACGAGCAGTACTTC. Protein product: CASSLQVSYEQYF.

This clonotype was counted ten times or more. The chain employs TRBV29-1 and TRBJ2-2, with 11 nucleotides matching TRBD1. Trimming removed 6 bases from V and 2 bases from J; junction bases left unmatched: 8. This CDR3 comprises 16 residues. Germline V CDR1 and CDR2: SQVTM, ANQGSEA. CDR3 amino acids: CSVLPGTGGNTGELFF. The CDR3 DNA reads as TGCAGCGTGCTCCCCGGGACAGGGGGTAACACCGGGGAGCTGTTTTTT.

This clonotype was counted many times. This sequence joins TRBV4-3 and TRBJ2-5; 8 nucleotides align to TRBD1. Per germline, CDR1 LGHNA and CDR2 YSLEER. The CDR3 length is 17 residues. The V gene end was trimmed by 3 bases and the J gene end by 0 bases; junction bases not matched to a gene: 9. The CDR3 DNA is TGCGCCAGCAGCCATGGAGGACAGGGAAGGTACCAAGAGACCCAGTACTTC. Its protein product is CASSHGGQGRYQETQYF.

This clonotype was found a few times. The rearrangement links TRBV7-6 to TRBJ1-1; 7 nucleotides line up with TRBD1. With 5 bases clipped from V and 1 base from J, the junction kept 4 bases outside the gene matches. Germline-derived CDR1 and CDR2 are SGHVS and FNYEAQ. CDR3 length: 14 residues. In DNA form, the CDR3 reads TGTGCCAGCAGCCCTGGGGACAGGAACACTGAAGCTTTCTTT. Translated: CASSPGDRNTEAFF.

This clonotype was seen a handful of times. The chain employs TRBV12-3 or TRBV12-4 and TRBJ2-3, with D maybe TRBD2 (5 bases). V dropped 6 bases and J dropped 2 bases, with 9 bases sitting between them. This CDR3 comprises 13 residues. The CDR3 protein is CASRTGVTDTQYF. Here the CDR3 DNA reads TGTGCCAGCAGAACCGGGGTCACAGATACGCAGTATTTT.